This section outlines one T cell receptor beta chain sequence together with its context. Its antigen remains unknown. This record comes from a study of T cell responses to AZD1222 COVID-19 vaccine. TCRdb's table, derived via immunoSEQ multiplex PCR, lists solely in-frame clones and lacks some. The sample includes tens of thousands of clones, just under 80% seen only once; the top ten take 20% to 25%. Study-level results: It was only after the peak T cell response that any repertoires were sampled. Donors were mostly white British, more females; clonal diversity possibly underestimated.

With 5 bases removed from V and 2 bases from J, the gap between germline ends came to 10 bases. This CDR3 region has 14 residues. Looked up from germline, CDR1 is SGHVS and CDR2 is FNYEAQ. This TCR came from an adult who received the MenACWY meningococcal vaccine as a control. This sequence joins TRBV7-6 and TRBJ1-5; D not certain. The sequencing here drew on peripheral blood, taken 28 days after the second dose of the MenACWY control vaccine. The CDR3, as DNA: TGTGCCAGCAGCCTCGAGGAGGGCAATCAGCCCCAGCATTTT. Its protein product is CASSLEEGNQPQHF.